The present entry profiles one TCR beta chain with its context. What antigen it recognizes has not been identified. It has no much larger one-base neighbor in the sample; base qualities were not kept. The treatment or condition label for this specimen denotes: allogeneic hematopoietic cell transplantation with graft depleted of TCRalphabeta T cells and CD19 B cells. Transplant recipients were children who received TCRalphabeta/CD19-depleted allogeneic hematopoietic cell grafts. The data were obtained in a study of T-cell reconstitution after alpha-beta-depleted transplantation in children (dated by TCRdb to 2016 to 2017). At the level of the whole study: T-cell immune reconstitution after TCRalphabeta/CD19-depleted allogeneic hematopoietic cell transplantation in children was quantitatively tracked in the study by means of TCR repertoire profiling. Summary of the overall study and its limitations: In some patients, high TCRbeta diversity at day 60 was attributed to recipient T cells and intrathymic progenitors that had survived conditioning. The apparently early alphabetaT-cell count recovery about two months after transplant was reportedly dependent on only several hundred rapidly expanded clones derived from non-depleted graft cells. The frequencies of hyperexpanded clones fell over the following months, and after one year, T-cell counts and TCRbeta diversity were mostly attributed to newly produced T cells.

Libraries were constructed by PCR. The sample was run on an Illumina HiSeq 2500. Molecular barcoding was employed in the preparation of TCR libraries, with unique molecular identifiers being used to normalize TCRbeta repertoire quantification. TCRdb reanalyzed the raw reads on its own, using fastp at Q25 for trimming and MiXCR for clone calling, and kept in-frame beta chains. When rows share a CDR3 protein, they turn into one entry using the most common DNA and genes. The sample table lists about 250,000 distinct CDR3 sequences, roughly 25% of them with a count of one. The ten top clones hold more than 4.5% of the sample. The junction carries 7 bases between V and J, which are trimmed by 2 bases and 0 bases respectively. Including cysteine and phenylalanine, the CDR3 has 14 amino acids. The entry retains the CDR3 DNA only, 42 bases that are in frame from base 1.

The rearranged segments are TRBV12-3 or TRBV12-4 and TRBJ1-1, with no confident D gene call. The source of this sequence is a female patient aged 2 to 10 who had a stem cell transplant for congenital amegakaryocytic thrombocytopenia, so the T cells may come from the graft donor. Sequenced material: PBMCs, mostly from graft donor cells, taken 360 days after TCRalphabeta/CD19-depleted stem cell transplant. The DNA sequence is TGTGCCAGCAGTTTATCAAGTATGAACACTGAAGCTTTCTTT. Protein translation: CASSLSSMNTEAFF.